This T cell receptor beta chain is drawn from a study of regulatory T cells in long-lasting Graves disease. Turning to the study itself: Prior antithyroid drug treatment in newly diagnosed Graves' patients lasted under 3 months. Study-wide points: Persistent Graves' patients showed less TCR diversity than newly diagnosed ones.

Time point described: newly diagnosed GD, antithyroid drugs for less than 3 months. Extracted PBMC RNA gave rise to the TCR library. This clonotype was recorded at least ten times. No antigen is known for it. Germline-derived CDR1 and CDR2 are KGHDR and SFDVKD. V was cut by 6 bases and J by 2 bases, with 9 bases left in between. The CDR3 is 13 amino acids. Arm-PCR with iRepertoire HTBI primers amplified the CDR3 regions for these TCR beta libraries. TCRdb used MiXCR to reprocess the multiplex PCR reads, holding one entry per CDR3 protein. The sample contains 400,000 to 450,000 distinct CDR3 sequences, roughly 15% of which appear only once. This same sample was also part of a study on T cells in Graves' hyperthyroidism and ophthalmopathy. In that study: The TCR CDR3 was amplified in a first-round RT-PCR using the HTBI primer set.

The sequence was collected from a woman aged 30 to 39 with Graves disease. The chain is built from TRBV24-1 and TRBJ2-5, with D perhaps TRBD1 (5 bases). This material consisted of peripheral blood mononuclear cells (PBMCs), taken at new diagnosis, from a patient treated with antithyroid drugs. The CDR3 protein is CATSRRQQETQYF. DNA of the CDR3: TGTGCCACCAGTAGGCGACAGCAAGAGACCCAGTACTTC.